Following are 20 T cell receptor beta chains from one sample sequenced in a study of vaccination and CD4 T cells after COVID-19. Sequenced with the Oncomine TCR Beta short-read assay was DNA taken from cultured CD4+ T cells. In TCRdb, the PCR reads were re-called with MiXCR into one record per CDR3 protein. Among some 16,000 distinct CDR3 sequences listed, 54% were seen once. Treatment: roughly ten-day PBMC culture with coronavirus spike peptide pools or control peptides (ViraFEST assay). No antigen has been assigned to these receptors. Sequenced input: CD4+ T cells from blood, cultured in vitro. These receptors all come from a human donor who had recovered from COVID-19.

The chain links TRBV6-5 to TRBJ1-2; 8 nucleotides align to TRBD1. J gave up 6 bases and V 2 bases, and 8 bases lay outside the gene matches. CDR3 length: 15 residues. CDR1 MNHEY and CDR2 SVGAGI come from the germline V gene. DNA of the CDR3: TGTGCCAGCAGTTACACCCTCCGACAGGGGCATGGCTACACCTTC. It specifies CASSYTLRQGHGYTF.

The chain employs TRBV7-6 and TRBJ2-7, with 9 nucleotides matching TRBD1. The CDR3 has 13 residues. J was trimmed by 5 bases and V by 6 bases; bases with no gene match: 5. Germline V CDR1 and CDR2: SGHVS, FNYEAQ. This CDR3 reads CASRGTGFHEQYF. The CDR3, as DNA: TGTGCCAGCAGAGGGACAGGGTTCCACGAGCAGTACTTC.

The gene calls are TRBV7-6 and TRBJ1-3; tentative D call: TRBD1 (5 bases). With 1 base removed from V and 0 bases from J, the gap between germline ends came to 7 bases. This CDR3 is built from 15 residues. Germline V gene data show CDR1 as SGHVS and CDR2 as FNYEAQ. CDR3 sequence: CASSLGGSSGNTIYF. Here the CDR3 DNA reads TGTGCCAGCAGCTTAGGGGGGAGCTCTGGAAACACCATATATTTT.

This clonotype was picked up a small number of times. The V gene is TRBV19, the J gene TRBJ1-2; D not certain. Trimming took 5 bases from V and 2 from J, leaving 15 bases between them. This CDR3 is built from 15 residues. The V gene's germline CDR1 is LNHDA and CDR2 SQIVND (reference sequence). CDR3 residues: CASSSAPSGNYGYTF. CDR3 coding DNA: TGTGCCAGTAGTTCAGCCCCTTCGGGAAACTATGGCTACACCTTC. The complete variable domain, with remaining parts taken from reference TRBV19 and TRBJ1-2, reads DGGITQSPKYLFRKEGQNVTLSCEQNLNHDAMYWYRQDPGQGLRLIYYSQIVNDFQKGDIAEGYSVSREKKESFPLTVTSAQKNPTAFYLCASSSAPSGNYGYTFGSGTRLTVV.

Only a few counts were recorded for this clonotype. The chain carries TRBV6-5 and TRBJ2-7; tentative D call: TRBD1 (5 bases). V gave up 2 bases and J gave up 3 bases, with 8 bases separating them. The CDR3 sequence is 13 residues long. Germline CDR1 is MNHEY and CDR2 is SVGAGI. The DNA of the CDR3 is TGTGCCAGCAGTTACCCCCAGGGCTACGAGCAGTACTTC. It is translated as CASSYPQGYEQYF.

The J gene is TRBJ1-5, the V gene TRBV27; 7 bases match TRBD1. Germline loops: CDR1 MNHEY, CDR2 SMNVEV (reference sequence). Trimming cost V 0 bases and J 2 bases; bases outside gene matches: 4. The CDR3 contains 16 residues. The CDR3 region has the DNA TGTGCCAGCAGTTTATCTAGGACAGGAGGCAATCAGCCCCAGCATTTT. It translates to CASSLSRTGGNQPQHF.

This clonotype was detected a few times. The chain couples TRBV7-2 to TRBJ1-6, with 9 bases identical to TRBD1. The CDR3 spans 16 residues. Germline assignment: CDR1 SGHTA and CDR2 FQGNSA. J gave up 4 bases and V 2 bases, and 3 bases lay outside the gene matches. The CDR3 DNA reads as TGTGCCAGCAGCTTACAGACAGGGGGATATAATTCACCCCTCCACTTT. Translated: CASSLQTGGYNSPLHF. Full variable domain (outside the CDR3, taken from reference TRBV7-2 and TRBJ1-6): GAGVSQSPSNKVTEKGKDVELRCDPISGHTALYWYRQSLGQGLEFLIYFQGNSAPDKSGLPSDRFSAERTGGSVSTLTIQRTQQEDSAVYLCASSLQTGGYNSPLHFGNGTRLTVT.

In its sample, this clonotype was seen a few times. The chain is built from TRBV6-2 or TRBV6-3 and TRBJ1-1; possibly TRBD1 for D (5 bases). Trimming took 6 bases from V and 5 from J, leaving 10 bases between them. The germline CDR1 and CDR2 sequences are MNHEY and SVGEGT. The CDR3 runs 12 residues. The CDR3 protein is CASRGLATEAFF. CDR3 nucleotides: TGTGCCAGCAGGGGGCTTGCGACTGAAGCTTTCTTT.

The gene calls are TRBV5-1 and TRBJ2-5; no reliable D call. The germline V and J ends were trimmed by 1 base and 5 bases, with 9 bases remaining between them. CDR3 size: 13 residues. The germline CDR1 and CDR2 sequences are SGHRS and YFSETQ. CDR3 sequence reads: CASSLFAGETQYF. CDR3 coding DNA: TGCGCCAGCAGCTTGTTTGCTGGGGAGACCCAGTACTTC.

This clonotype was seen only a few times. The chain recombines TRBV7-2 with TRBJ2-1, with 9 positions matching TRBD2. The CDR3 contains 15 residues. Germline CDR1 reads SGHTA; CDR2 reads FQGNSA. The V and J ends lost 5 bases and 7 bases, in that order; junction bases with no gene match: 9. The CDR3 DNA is TGTGCCAGCAGCCCCGGGACTAGCCGGATGAATGAGCAGTTCTTC. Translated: CASSPGTSRMNEQFF.

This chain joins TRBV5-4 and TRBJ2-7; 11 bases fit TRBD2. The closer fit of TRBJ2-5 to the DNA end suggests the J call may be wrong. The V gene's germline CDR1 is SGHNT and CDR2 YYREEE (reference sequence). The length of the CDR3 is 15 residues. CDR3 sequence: CASSPPGLAEETQYF. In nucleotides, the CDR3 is TGTGCCAGCAGCCCACCGGGACTAGCGGAAGAGACCCAGTACTTC.

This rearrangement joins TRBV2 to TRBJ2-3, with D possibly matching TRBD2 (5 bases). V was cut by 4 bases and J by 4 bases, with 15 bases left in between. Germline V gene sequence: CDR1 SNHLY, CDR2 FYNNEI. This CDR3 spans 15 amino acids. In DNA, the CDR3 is TGTGCCAGCAGTGGCGGGCTAGAGGTGTCAGATACGCAGTATTTT. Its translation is CASSGGLEVSDTQYF.

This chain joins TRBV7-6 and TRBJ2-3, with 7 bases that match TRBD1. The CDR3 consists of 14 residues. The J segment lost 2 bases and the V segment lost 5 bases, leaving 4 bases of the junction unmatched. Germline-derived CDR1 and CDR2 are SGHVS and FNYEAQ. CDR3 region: CASSQQGFTDTQYF. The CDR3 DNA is TGTGCCAGCAGCCAACAGGGGTTCACAGATACGCAGTATTTT.

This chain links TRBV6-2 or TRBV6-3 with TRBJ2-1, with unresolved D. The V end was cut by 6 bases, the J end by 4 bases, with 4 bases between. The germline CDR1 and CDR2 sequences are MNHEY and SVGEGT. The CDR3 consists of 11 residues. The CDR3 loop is CASRYYNEQFF. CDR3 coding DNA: TGTGCCAGCAGGTATTACAATGAGCAGTTCTTC.

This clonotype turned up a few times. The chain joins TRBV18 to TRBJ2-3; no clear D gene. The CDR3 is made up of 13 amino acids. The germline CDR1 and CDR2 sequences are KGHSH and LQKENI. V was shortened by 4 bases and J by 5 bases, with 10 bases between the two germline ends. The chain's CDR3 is CASSLSWGDTQYF. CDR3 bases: TGTGCCAGCTCACTCAGTTGGGGAGATACGCAGTATTTT.

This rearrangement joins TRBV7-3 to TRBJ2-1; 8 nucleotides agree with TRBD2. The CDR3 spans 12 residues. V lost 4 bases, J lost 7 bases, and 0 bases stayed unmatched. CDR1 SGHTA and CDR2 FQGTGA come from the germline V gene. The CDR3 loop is CASSSGGNEQFF. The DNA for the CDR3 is TGTGCCAGCAGCTCGGGGGGGAATGAGCAGTTCTTC.

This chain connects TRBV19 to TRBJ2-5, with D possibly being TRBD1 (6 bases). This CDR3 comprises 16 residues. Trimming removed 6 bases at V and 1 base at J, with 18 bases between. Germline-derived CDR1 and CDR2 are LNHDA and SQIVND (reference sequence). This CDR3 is CASSRGTFRRQETQYF. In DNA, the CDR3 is TGTGCCAGTAGCAGAGGGACATTTCGACGCCAAGAGACCCAGTACTTC.

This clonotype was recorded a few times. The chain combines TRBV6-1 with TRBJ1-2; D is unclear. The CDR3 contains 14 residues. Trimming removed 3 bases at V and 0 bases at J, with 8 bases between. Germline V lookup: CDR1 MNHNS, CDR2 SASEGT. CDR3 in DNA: TGTGCCAGCAGTGAGGGCGGGACTAACTATGGCTACACCTTC. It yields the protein CASSEGGTNYGYTF.

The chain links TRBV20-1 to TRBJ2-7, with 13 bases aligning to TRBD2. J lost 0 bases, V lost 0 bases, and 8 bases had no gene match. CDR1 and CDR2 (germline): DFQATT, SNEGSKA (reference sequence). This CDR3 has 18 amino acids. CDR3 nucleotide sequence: TGCAGTGCTAGAGATCTTGGCGGACTAGCGGGAGCCTCCTACGAGCAGTACTTC. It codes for CSARDLGGLAGASYEQYF.

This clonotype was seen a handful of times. CDR3 in DNA: TGTGCCAGCAGTCCTAATCCTGAACTCGAACCTGGGGGCTATGGCTACACCTTC. Translated: CASSPNPELEPGGYGYTF. The rearrangement uses TRBV27 and TRBJ1-2; possible D gene TRBD1, 5 bases. Germline V gene sequence: CDR1 MNHEY, CDR2 SMNVEV (reference sequence). The ends were cut back, 5 bases at V and 4 bases at J, with 26 bases in the middle. The CDR3 extends over 18 amino acids.